A selection of T cell receptor beta chains follows, all from one sample in a study of CD8+ T cells in alopecia areata. Measured with immunoSEQ multiplex PCR; TCRdb has only the in-frame clones, and not every one. The sample has about 130,000 clones, approximately 49% seen once. The sequencing used CD8+ T cells sorted from blood, collected at week 0. The receptors shown here come from a human donor with alopecia areata. The CDR3 runs from the conserved cysteine through the conserved F or W. A D gene is named only where the DNA matches it firmly. The size entry is marked missing in some rows and otherwise reads once, few, many or a size class.

j_gene | len | v_gene | d_gene | abundance | CDR3aa | CDR3nt
TRBJ1-1 | 14 | TRBV27 | TRBD1 | - | CASALTGGGTEAFF | TGTGCCAGCGCGTTGACAGGGGGGGGGACTGAAGCTTTCTTT
TRBJ2-3 | 12 | TRBV5-6 | - | - | CASSYGADTQYF | TGTGCCAGCAGCTATGGGGCAGATACGCAGTATTTT
TRBJ2-3 | 13 | TRBV29-1 | - | - | CSVAPSHTDTQYF | TGCAGCGTTGCGCCTAGCCACACAGATACGCAGTATTTT
TRBJ2-7 | 17 | TRBV30 | TRBD1 | - | CAWSFHSRTGSSYEQYF | TGTGCCTGGAGTTTCCATTCGCGGACAGGTAGCTCCTACGAGCAGTACTTC
TRBJ2-3 | 12 | TRBV10-3 | - | - | CAISEVIDTQYF | TGTGCCATCAGTGAGGTCATAGATACGCAGTATTTT
TRBJ1-6 | 13 | TRBV27 | - | - | CASRPIGLSPLHF | TGTGCCTCCCGGCCTATTGGACTTTCACCCCTCCACTTT
TRBJ2-3 | 15 | TRBV30 | - | - | CARGAGSTRTDTQYF | TGTGCCCGTGGGGCTGGGTCAACCCGCACAGATACGCAGTATTTT
TRBJ1-1 | 16 | TRBV9 | - | - | CASSVDGEGMDTEAFF | TGTGCCAGCAGCGTAGATGGAGAGGGGATGGACACTGAAGCTTTCTTT
TRBJ1-1 | 15 | TRBV7-9 | - | - | CASSSTRDGDTEAFF | TGTGCCAGCAGCTCTACCCGGGACGGCGACACTGAAGCTTTCTTT
TRBJ2-7 | 15 | TRBV4-3 | - | - | CASSQFGQGFYEQYF | TGCGCCAGCAGCCAATTTGGCCAGGGGTTCTACGAGCAGTACTTC
TRBJ2-1 | 13 | TRBV7-8 | - | - | CASSLSATNEQFF | TGTGCCAGCAGCTTGTCGGCGACCAATGAGCAGTTCTTC
TRBJ2-7 | 13 | TRBV6-6 | - | - | CATFPSDSYEQYF | TGTGCCACCTTCCCCAGTGACTCCTACGAGCAGTACTTC
TRBJ2-7 | 11 | TRBV6-6 | - | - | CASTYGGEQYF | TGTGCCAGCACCTACGGTGGAGAGCAGTACTTC
TRBJ1-5 | 14 | TRBV30 | - | - | CAWAPEYHNQPQHF | TGTGCCTGGGCCCCTGAGTACCATAATCAGCCCCAGCATTTT
TRBJ2-7 | 14 | TRBV9 | TRBD2 | - | CASSEGGGDYEQYF | TGTGCCAGCAGCGAGGGCGGGGGGGACTACGAGCAGTACTTC
TRBJ1-1 | 14 | TRBV5-6 | - | - | CASSVRGLNTEAFF | TGTGCCAGCAGCGTCAGGGGATTGAACACTGAAGCTTTCTTT
TRBJ1-5 | 13 | TRBV29-1 | TRBD1 | few | CSVGQGQNQPQHF | TGCAGCGTAGGACAGGGCCAGAATCAGCCCCAGCATTTT
TRBJ2-1 | 13 | TRBV30 | TRBD2 | - | CAWSPGGYNEQFF | TGTGCCTGGAGTCCGGGGGGCTACAATGAGCAGTTCTTC
TRBJ1-2 | 13 | TRBV19 | - | - | CASSIDPSEGYTF | TGTGCCAGTAGTATAGACCCCTCAGAAGGCTACACCTTC
TRBJ2-1 | 15 | TRBV27 | - | - | CASSPGTISYNEQFF | TGTGCCAGCAGTCCCGGGACCATCTCCTACAATGAGCAGTTCTTC
TRBJ1-5 | 14 | TRBV25-1 | - | - | CASSPGGVGQPQHF | TGTGCCAGCAGTCCTGGGGGCGTCGGTCAGCCCCAGCATTTT
TRBJ1-6 | 14 | TRBV6-5 | - | once | CASSYGQGNSPLHF | TGTGCCAGCAGTTACGGGCAGGGGAATTCACCCCTCCACTTT
TRBJ2-7 | 14 | TRBV10-3 | - | - | CAISELAATREQYF | TGTGCCATCAGTGAGTTAGCAGCTACGAGGGAGCAGTACTTC
TRBJ2-7 | 15 | TRBV6-5 | TRBD1 | - | CASSSPGTGDHEQYF | TGTGCCAGCAGTTCCCCCGGGACAGGGGACCACGAGCAGTACTTC
TRBJ2-7 | 10 | TRBV6-1 | - | - | CATSEGEQYF | TGTGCCACCTCAGAGGGCGAGCAGTACTTC
TRBJ1-5 | 14 | TRBV19 | TRBD1 | few | CASSVLQGDQPQHF | TGTGCCAGTAGTGTACTTCAGGGGGATCAGCCCCAGCATTTT
TRBJ2-1 | 12 | TRBV30 | - | few | CAWNGPDNEQFF | TGTGCCTGGAACGGGCCGGACAATGAGCAGTTCTTC
TRBJ1-4 | 14 | TRBV7-8 | - | few | CASSPTKFDEKLFF | TGTGCCAGCAGCCCGACAAAGTTTGATGAAAAACTGTTTTTT
TRBJ2-7 | 12 | TRBV29-1 | - | - | CSGLLSTNEQYF | TGCAGCGGCCTACTTTCGACAAACGAGCAGTACTTC
TRBJ1-1 | 16 | TRBV7-6 | - | few | CASSLLGGRVDAEAFF | TGTGCCAGCAGCTTATTGGGCGGACGCGTTGACGCTGAAGCTTTCTTT
TRBJ1-1 | 15 | TRBV4-1 | - | - | CASSQAPGVNTEAFF | TGCGCCAGCAGCCAGGCTCCAGGGGTGAACACTGAAGCTTTCTTT